Detailed here is one T cell receptor beta chain. The data are from a study of blood T cell repertoires in COVID-19. Per the germline V gene, CDR1 is SGHRS and CDR2 is YFSETQ. V was clipped by 4 bases and J by 1 base, with 3 bases between them. CDR3 length: 12 amino acids. Sequenced by immunoSEQ multiplex PCR; TCRdb stores in-frame clones only, minus some. The table has roughly 46,000 clones, about 85% seen once; the top ten hold around 3.3%. This TCR was recovered from a woman aged 45 to 65 who had recovered from COVID-19. Input material: PBMCs or T cells enriched from blood (not recorded which). V usage is TRBV5-1 and J usage is TRBJ2-1; D is uncertain. The CDR3 is CASSPSYNEQFF. For the CDR3, the DNA is TGCGCCAGCAGCCCATCCTACAATGAGCAGTTCTTC.